Sequencing of this T cell receptor beta chain was carried out in a study of cytomegalovirus exposure and HLA in healthy donors. About this clone: Its antigen is undetermined.

PCR was performed using 60 Vbeta and 13 Jbeta primers. Assay used: immunoSEQ multiplex PCR; TCRdb lists only in-frame clones, some missing. The table records 150,000 to 200,000 clones, around four fifths of them present only once. The study's findings and limits: Follow-up analysis found HLA locus-dependent TCR association rates, highest for DRB1 and lowest for HLA-C. An apparent linkage of common viral pathogens to several of the most significant clusters emerged in a later analysis.

This CDR3 comprises 15 residues. V lost 3 bases and J lost 5; bases outside the gene matches: 1. CDR1 is KGHSH and CDR2 is LQKENI in the germline V gene. The sequence came from a woman younger than 45 in good health and CMV-seropositive. The source material was PBMCs. The rearrangement uses TRBV18 and TRBJ2-3; 14 bases align to TRBD2. The DNA of the CDR3 is TGTGCCAGCTCACCTGGGACTAGCGGGAGAGATACGCAGTATTTT. It encodes CASSPGTSGRDTQYF.